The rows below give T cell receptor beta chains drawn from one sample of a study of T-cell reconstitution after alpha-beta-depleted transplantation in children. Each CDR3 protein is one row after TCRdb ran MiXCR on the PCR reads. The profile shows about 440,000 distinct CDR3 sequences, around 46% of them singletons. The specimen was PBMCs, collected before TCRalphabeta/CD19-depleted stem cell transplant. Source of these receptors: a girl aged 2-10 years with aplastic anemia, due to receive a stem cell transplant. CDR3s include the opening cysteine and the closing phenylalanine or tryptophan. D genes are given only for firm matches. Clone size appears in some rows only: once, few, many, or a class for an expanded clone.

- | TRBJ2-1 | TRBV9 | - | TGTGCCAGCAGCGTTGACCAGTGGGGGCACAATGAGCAGTTCTTC | CASSVDQWGHNEQFF
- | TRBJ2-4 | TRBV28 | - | TGTGCCAGCAGTTTAACACGCCCTGCCGTTCAGTACTTC | CASSLTRPAVQYF
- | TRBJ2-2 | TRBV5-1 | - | TGCGCCAGCAGCTTGTTAAAAGCGAACACCGGGGAGCTGTTTTTT | CASSLLKANTGELFF
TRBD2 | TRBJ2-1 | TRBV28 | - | TGTGCCAGCAGGGTCGGTATCTCTAGCGGGAGTCAAGATGAGCAGTTCTTC | CASRVGISSGSQDEQFF
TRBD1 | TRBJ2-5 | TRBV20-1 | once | TGCAGTGCTACCGGACAGGCCCAAGAGACCCAGTACTTC | CSATGQAQETQYF
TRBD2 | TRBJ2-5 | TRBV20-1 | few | TGCAGTGCTAACGCCGGGACTAGTTCGGAGACCCAGTACTTC | CSANAGTSSETQYF
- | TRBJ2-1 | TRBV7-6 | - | TGTGCCAGCAGCCTCTGGGGGCCCTCCCCCTCCTACAATGAGCAGTTCTTC | CASSLWGPSPSYNEQFF
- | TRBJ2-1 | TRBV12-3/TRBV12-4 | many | TGTGCCAGCAGCTCTACGCCCGTAGGCAACAATGAGCAGTTCTTC | CASSSTPVGNNEQFF
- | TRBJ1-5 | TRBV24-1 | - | TGTGCCACCAGTGATTGGGCCGATGGAGCCCAGCATTTT | CATSDWADGAQHF
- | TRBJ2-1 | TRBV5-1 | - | TGCGCCAGCAGCTTAACGCAGGGAGGAGTCTACAATGAGCAGTTCTTC | CASSLTQGGVYNEQFF
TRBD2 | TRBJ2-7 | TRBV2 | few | TGTGCCAGCAGCATCGGGACTAGCGGGAGGCCCTACGAGCAGTACTTC | CASSIGTSGRPYEQYF
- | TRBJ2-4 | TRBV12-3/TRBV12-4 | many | TGTGCCAGCAGTTCTAATACAGGGCAGAAAAACATTCAGTACTTC | CASSSNTGQKNIQYF
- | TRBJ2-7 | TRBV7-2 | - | TGTGCCAGCAGCTTAGCGCCCCCCTACGAGCAGTACTTC | CASSLAPPYEQYF
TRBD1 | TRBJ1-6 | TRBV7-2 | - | TGTGCCAGCAGCCAACGGACAGGGGAGAATTCACCCCTCCACTTT | CASSQRTGENSPLHF
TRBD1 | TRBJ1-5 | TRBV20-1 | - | TGCAGTGCTAGAATCGGACAGGCTGGAGGCAATCAGCCCCAGCATTTT | CSARIGQAGGNQPQHF
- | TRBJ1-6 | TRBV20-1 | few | TGCAGCAGCCGCGAGGCAAATTCACCCCTCCACTTT | CSSREANSPLHF
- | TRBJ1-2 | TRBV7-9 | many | TGTGCCAGCAGCTGGTCAGACACCTTC | CASSWSDTF
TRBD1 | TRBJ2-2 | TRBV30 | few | TGTGCCTGGAGAGGTACAGGGGCGAACACCGGGGAGCTGTTTTTT | CAWRGTGANTGELFF
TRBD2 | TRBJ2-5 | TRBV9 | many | TGTGCCAGCAGGACCGGGACGAGACTAGCGGGCCAGGAGGAGACCCAGTACTTC | CASRTGTRLAGQEETQYF
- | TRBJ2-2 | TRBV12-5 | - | TGTGCTAGTGGTTTGGTATTCGCACAACCGAACACCGGGGAGCTGTTTTTT | CASGLVFAQPNTGELFF
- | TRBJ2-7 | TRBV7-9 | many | TGTGCCAGCAGCTCAGAGGCAGGGGAAAGCTACGAGCAGTACTTC | CASSSEAGESYEQYF
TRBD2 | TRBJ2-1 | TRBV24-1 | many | TGTGCCACCAGTGATCCCTACCTAGATAGCGGGAGGGCAGGTGAGCAGTTCTTC | CATSDPYLDSGRAGEQFF
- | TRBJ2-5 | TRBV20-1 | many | TGCAGTGTGGGGTTAGCGGAGACCCAGTACTTC | CSVGLAETQYF
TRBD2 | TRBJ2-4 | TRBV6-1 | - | TGTGCCAGCAGTCAAGAGCGGGGCCTAGCCAAAAACATTCAGTACTTC | CASSQERGLAKNIQYF
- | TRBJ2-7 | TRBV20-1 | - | TGCAGTGCTAGGATAGAGGGTGTGCAGTACTTC | CSARIEGVQYF
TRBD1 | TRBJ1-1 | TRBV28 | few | TGTGCCAGCAGCGGAGGGGGCTGGAACACTGAAGCTTTCTTT | CASSGGGWNTEAFF
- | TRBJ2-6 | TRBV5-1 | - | TGCGCCAGCAGCTTGGGAGCCAGCCTCTCTGGGGCCAACGTCCTGACTTTC | CASSLGASLSGANVLTF
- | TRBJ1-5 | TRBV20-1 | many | TGCAGTGTGGTGCGGAGAAATCAGCCCCAGCATTTT | CSVVRRNQPQHF
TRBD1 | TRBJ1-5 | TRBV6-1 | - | TGTGCCAGCAGTGCCGCACAGGGGGCCCGCAATCAGCCCCAGCATTTT | CASSAAQGARNQPQHF
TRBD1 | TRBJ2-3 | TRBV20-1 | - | TGCAGTGCTAGTGCCCGGGACAGGGGGCCGGATACGCAGTATTTT | CSASARDRGPDTQYF
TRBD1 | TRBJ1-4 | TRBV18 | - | TGTGCCAGCTCCCAAGCACCGGGACAGGGTTACGAAAAACTGTTTTTT | CASSQAPGQGYEKLFF
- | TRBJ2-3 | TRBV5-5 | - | TGTGCCAGCAGGTCCCAAGGCAGTTCTAGCACAGATACGCAGTATTTT | CASRSQGSSSTDTQYF
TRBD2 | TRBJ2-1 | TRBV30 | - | TGTGCCTGGTCTACTAGCGGGGGGGCGGCCGAGCAGTTCTTC | CAWSTSGGAAEQFF
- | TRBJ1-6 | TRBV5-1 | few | TGCGCCAGCAGCTTTGGTCACCAGAGCTCCTATAATTCACCCCTCCACTTT | CASSFGHQSSYNSPLHF
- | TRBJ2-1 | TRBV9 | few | TGTGCCAGCAGCGTAGGTACGGCGGACAAGTTCTTC | CASSVGTADKFF
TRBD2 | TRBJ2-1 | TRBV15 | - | TGTGCCACCAGAGGGGCCTTAGCGGGAGAGTCTTCCAATGAGCAGTTCTTC | CATRGALAGESSNEQFF
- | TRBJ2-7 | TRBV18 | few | TGTGCCAGCTCGAAGGAGACAGGAGGCTCCTACGAGCAGTACTTC | CASSKETGGSYEQYF
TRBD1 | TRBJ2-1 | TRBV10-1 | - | TGCGCCAGCAGTGAGCCAGGGACAGGGACTGATGAGCAGTTCTTC | CASSEPGTGTDEQFF
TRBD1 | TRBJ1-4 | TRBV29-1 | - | TGCAGCGTTACAGGAGGGACAGCTAATGAAAAACTGTTTTTT | CSVTGGTANEKLFF
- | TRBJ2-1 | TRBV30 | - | TGTGCCTGGAGTGTACCGAGCTCCTACAATGAGCAGTTCTTC | CAWSVPSSYNEQFF
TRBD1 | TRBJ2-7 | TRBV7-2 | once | TGTGCCAGCGTTAGGAGGACAGGTTCCTACGAGCAGTACTTC | CASVRRTGSYEQYF
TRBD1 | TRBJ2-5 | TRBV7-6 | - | TGTGCCAGCAGCTGGGGACAGGGAAAGGAGACCCAGTACTTC | CASSWGQGKETQYF
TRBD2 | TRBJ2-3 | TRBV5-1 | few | TGCGCCAGCAATAGCGGGCCCAGGGACACAGATACGCAGTATTTT | CASNSGPRDTDTQYF
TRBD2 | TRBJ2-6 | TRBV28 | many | TGTGCCAGCAGACCCACTAGCGGGAGGTCTGGGGCCAACGTCCTGACTTTC | CASRPTSGRSGANVLTF
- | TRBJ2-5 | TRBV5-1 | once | TGCGCCAGCAACCAGAACCAAGAGACCCAGTACTTC | CASNQNQETQYF
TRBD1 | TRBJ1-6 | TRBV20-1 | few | TGCAGTGCCCACTCGACAGGGCGGACCTATAATTCACCCCTCCACTTT | CSAHSTGRTYNSPLHF
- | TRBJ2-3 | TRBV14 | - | TGTGCCAGCAGCCCACAACCGGGGCTCAGGGTCACAGATACGCAGTATTTT | CASSPQPGLRVTDTQYF
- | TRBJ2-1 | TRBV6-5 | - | TGTGCCAGCAGCTACAGTACTATCGACAATGAGCAGTTCTTC | CASSYSTIDNEQFF
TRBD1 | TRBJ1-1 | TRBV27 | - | TGTGCCAGCAGGCAGGGGGTAGGCACTGAAGCTTTCTTT | CASRQGVGTEAFF
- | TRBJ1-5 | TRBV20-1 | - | TGCAGTGCTAGAGGAGGGGGTGGGCAGCCCCAGCATTTT | CSARGGGGQPQHF
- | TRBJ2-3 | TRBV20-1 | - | TGCAGTGCTAGAGTTGGCCCGCGGCCTACGCAGTATTTT | CSARVGPRPTQYF
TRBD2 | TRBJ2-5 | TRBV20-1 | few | TGCTGTGCTAGAGATCGTAGTAGCGGGAGTGCTGAGACCCAGTACTTC | CCARDRSSGSAETQYF
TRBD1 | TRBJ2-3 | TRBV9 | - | TGTGCCAGCAGCGTAGAAGGGACAGGGGGGACAGATACGCAGTATTTT | CASSVEGTGGTDTQYF